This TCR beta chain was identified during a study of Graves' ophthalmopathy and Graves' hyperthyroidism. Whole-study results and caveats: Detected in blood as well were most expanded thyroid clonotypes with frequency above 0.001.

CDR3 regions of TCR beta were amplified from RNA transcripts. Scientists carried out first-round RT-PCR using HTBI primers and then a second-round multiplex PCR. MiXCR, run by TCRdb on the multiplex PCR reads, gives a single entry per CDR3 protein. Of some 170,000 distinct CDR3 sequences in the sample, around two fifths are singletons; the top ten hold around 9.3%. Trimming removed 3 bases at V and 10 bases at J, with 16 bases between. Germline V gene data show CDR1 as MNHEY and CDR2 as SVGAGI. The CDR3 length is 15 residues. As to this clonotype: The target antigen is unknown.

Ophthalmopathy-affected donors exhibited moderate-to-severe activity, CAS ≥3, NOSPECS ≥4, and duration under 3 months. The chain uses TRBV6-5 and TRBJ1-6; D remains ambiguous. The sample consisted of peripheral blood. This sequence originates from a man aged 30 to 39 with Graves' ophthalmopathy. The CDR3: CASSYDIATASPLHF. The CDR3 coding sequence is TGTGCCAGCAGTTATGACATCGCGACGGCATCACCCCTCCACTTT.